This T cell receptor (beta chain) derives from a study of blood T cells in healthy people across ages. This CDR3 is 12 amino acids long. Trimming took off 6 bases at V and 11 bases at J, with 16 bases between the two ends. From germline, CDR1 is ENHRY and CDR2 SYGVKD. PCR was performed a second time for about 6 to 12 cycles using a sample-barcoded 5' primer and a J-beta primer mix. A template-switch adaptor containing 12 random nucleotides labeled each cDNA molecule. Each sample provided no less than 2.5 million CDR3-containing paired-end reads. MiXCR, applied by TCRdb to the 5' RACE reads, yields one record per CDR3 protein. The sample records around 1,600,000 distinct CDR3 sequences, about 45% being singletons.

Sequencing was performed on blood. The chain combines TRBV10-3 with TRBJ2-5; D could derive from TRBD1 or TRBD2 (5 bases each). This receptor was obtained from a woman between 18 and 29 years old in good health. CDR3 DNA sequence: TGTGCCATCAGGGGACGGTTCGGGGAGCAGTACTTC. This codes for CAIRGRFGEQYF.